This T cell receptor beta chain was captured in a study of synovial regulatory T cells in juvenile arthritis (dated by TCRdb to between 2015 and 2017). At the level of the whole study: Of the sequenced patients, a few were therapy-naive, one was treated with methotrexate plus infliximab, 6 or 7 were treated with methotrexate, and one lacked treatment information. The study compared the TCRbeta CDR3 repertoires of blood iaTreg cells, other blood Treg cells and synovial fluid Treg cells taken from matched patient samples. Although effector T cell subsets in the cohort were also sequenced for comparisons, the Treg dataset on its own covers only blood and synovial fluid Treg cells. TCR repertoire comparisons included Treg and Teff subsets from some ten JIA patients with active disease.

Library prep was done by the immunoSEQ multiplex PCR assay. Adaptive Biotechnologies carried out the TCRbeta CDR3 sequencing. The original methods were these. Repertoire similarity was assessed with the Chao-modified Jaccard index and with the median clonotype overlap from 200 random subsamples of equal sample size. Similarity analyses were performed using either productive nucleotide sequences or in silico-translated amino acid sequences. To compare repertoires, the researchers applied hierarchical clustering with single linkage as well as t-SNE, based on Chao-modified Jaccard distances. Repertoire diversity was measured with the Renyi index after sample size normalisation across a range of alpha values. TCRdb's version of the immuneACCESS table is confined to in-frame rearrangements and falls short of the full clone set. An unresolved V gene accounts for under half of the shortfall where checked; the remainder is of unknown origin. V and J calls and clone size are copied from that table; D and trimming were computed from the DNA. The table held for this sample gives about 10,000 clones. Just over 0.9% of the sample is in the top ten clones.

Comments on this clone: Its antigen target is currently unknown.

The germline V gene yields MDHEN for CDR1 and SYDVKM for CDR2. The CDR3 holds 15 amino acids from the cysteine to the phenylalanine. Only the protein is available. TCR repertoire donors were some 11 juvenile idiopathic arthritis patients with active disease who had not reached inactive disease, 3 polyarticular and 8 oligoarticular. A median age of nearly 12 years (range 2.4-22.9) and a median disease duration of around seven years (range 0.2-19.1) were recorded for the TCR-sequenced patients. Samples for TCR repertoire analysis came from two centres in Italy. Peripheral blood mononuclear cells were separated on a Histopaque-1077 density gradient and then cryopreserved in about 90% FCS with roughly 10% DMSO. General findings and caveats noted by the study authors: Across patients, iaTreg TCR repertoires were largely private, and these iaTreg repertoires partially overlapped with synovial Teff and blood CPL repertoires. Blood iaTreg cells showed lower TCR diversity than other blood Treg cells, consistent with antigen-driven expansion. More CDR3 sequences were shared by synovial Treg cells with iaTreg cells than with other blood Treg cells, and a closer relation was confirmed by Chao-Jaccard similarity.

The rearranged segments are TRBV28 and TRBJ2-3; the D call from TCRdb, TRBD2, cannot be confirmed without DNA. The source material was Treg cells from blood. Read against the paper, the sample's cell subset or site label means: remaining (HLA-DR-negative) circulating blood Treg cells. The TCR originated in a donor aged 2-30 years with juvenile idiopathic arthritis. The CDR3 in this case is CASQLRTSILHTQYF.